The 15 T cell receptor beta chains presented below share a single source sample, sequenced in a study of blood T cell repertoires in COVID-19. Libraries were prepared by immunoSEQ multiplex PCR; TCRdb keeps only in-frame clonotypes and omits some of them. Among some 140,000 clones listed, roughly 84% were seen once. Sequencing used PBMCs or T cells enriched from blood (not recorded which). These receptor sequences come from a man between 35 and 55 years old with acute COVID-19.

This rearrangement joins TRBV5-1 to TRBJ2-2, with D possibly being TRBD1 (6 bases). The CDR3 spans 16 residues. The V gene's germline CDR1 is SGHRS and CDR2 YFSETQ. V lost 0 bases, J lost 3 bases, and 12 bases lay in between. The CDR3 here is CASSLDSGADTGELFF. CDR3 in DNA: TGCGCCAGCAGCTTGGATTCAGGGGCCGACACCGGGGAGCTGTTTTTT. The whole variable domain, remainder taken from reference TRBV5-1 and TRBJ2-2, is KAGVTQTPRYLIKTRGQQVTLSCSPISGHRSVSWYQQTPGQGLQFLFEYFSETQRNKGNFPGRFSGRQFSNSRSEMNVSTLELGDSALYLCASSLDSGADTGELFFGEGSRLTVL.

This chain uses TRBV9 with TRBJ1-1; no firm D call. Trimming shortened V by 5 bases and J by 0 bases, and 11 bases separated the two germline ends. The germline V gene encodes CDR1 SGDLS and CDR2 YYNGEE. The CDR3 spans 14 residues. The CDR3 nucleotides read TGTGCCAGCAGTTTGAGGCAAATGAACACTGAAGCTTTCTTT. Translated: CASSLRQMNTEAFF.

The chain links TRBV7-2 to TRBJ2-5, with TRBD2 as a possible D gene (6 bases). The CDR3 length is 13 residues. The V end lost 4 bases, the J end lost 7 bases, and 13 bases lay between the germline ends. CDR1 is SGHTA, CDR2 FQGNSA, per germline. The CDR3 sequence: CASSYQGLGTQYF. The DNA for the CDR3 is TGTGCCAGCAGCTACCAGGGACTTGGGACCCAGTACTTC.

The count of this clone is one. The conserved phenylalanine or tryptophan normally closing the CDR3 is absent here, so this likely arose from a read error. It is unclear where the CDR3 begins or ends on the DNA, so no DNA is shown, and the CDR3 is as TCRdb lists it. The chain uses TRBV11-2 and TRBJ2-7; the DNA was not used to check the table's D call, TRBD2. Including both end residues, the CDR3 is 14 amino acids long. The germline V gene has CDR1 SGHAT and CDR2 FQNNGV. The CDR3 sequence is CASRPGISGAPFSL.

CDR3 coding DNA: TGTGCCTGGAGTAACGAGGACTCTGGAAACACCATATATTTT. Its protein product is CAWSNEDSGNTIYF. The V gene is TRBV30, the J gene TRBJ1-3; D unclear. This CDR3 has 14 amino acids. The germline V and J ends were trimmed by 2 bases and 0 bases, with 8 bases remaining between them. CDR1 and CDR2 from the germline V gene are GTSNPN and SVGIG (reference sequence).

This clone was recorded a few times. The chain links TRBV7-6 to TRBJ1-5; perhaps TRBD1 as D (6 bases). CDR1 is SGHVS, CDR2 FNYEAQ, per germline. The CDR3 spans 16 residues. Between the trimmed V and J ends, which lost 1 base and 1 base, there was a span of 11 bases. The CDR3 protein is CASSLEGGASNQPQHF. In DNA, the CDR3 is TGTGCCAGCAGCTTAGAAGGGGGGGCGAGCAATCAGCCCCAGCATTTT.

This clone was observed a few times. The J gene is TRBJ2-1, the V gene TRBV2; TRBD2 agrees at 7 bases. Germline assignment: CDR1 SNHLY and CDR2 FYNNEI. V lost 3 bases and J lost 2; bases outside the gene matches: 7. There are 16 residues in the CDR3. The DNA of the CDR3 is TGTGCCAGCAGTGATTGGGCGGGGAGGGCCTACAATGAGCAGTTCTTC. Protein product: CASSDWAGRAYNEQFF.

The genes are TRBV5-6 and TRBJ1-2, with 9 bases aligning to TRBD1. The trim removed 3 bases at V and 7 bases at J, leaving 7 bases unmatched. The CDR3 contains 14 residues. The germline gives CDR1 SGHDT, CDR2 YYEEEE. This chain's CDR3 is CASSYDRGRSGYTF. CDR3 bases: TGTGCCAGCAGCTATGACAGGGGGAGGTCTGGCTACACCTTC.

This clone was seen more than once but under ten times. The chain employs TRBV27 and TRBJ1-2, with 10 bases that match TRBD1. Germline CDR1 reads MNHEY; CDR2 reads SMNVEV (reference sequence). The CDR3 sequence is 15 residues long. The J segment lost 2 bases and the V segment lost 3 bases, leaving 3 bases of the junction unmatched. CDR3 region: CASSFVGQGNYGYTF. CDR3 DNA: TGTGCCAGCAGTTTCGTGGGACAGGGGAACTATGGCTACACCTTC.

This clone was detected once. Written as DNA, the CDR3 is TGTGCCAGCAGCTACCGGGGGACCGGCACTGAAGCTTTCTTT. Protein sequence: CASSYRGTGTEAFF. This chain joins TRBV27 and TRBJ1-1; TRBD1 is a possible D gene (5 bases). CDR3 length equals 14 residues. CDR1 is MNHEY and CDR2 is SMNVEV in the germline V gene (reference sequence). The germline V and J ends were trimmed by 6 bases and 4 bases, with 15 bases remaining between them.

The chain carries TRBV9 and TRBJ1-3; the D gene is possibly TRBD1 (6 bases). V was pared by 2 bases and J by 0 bases, with 9 bases between. This CDR3 has 15 amino acids. The germline CDR1 and CDR2 sequences are SGDLS and YYNGEE. CDR3 in DNA: TGTGCCAGCAGCGTCAGGGGAGACTCTGGAAACACCATATATTTT. Translating it yields CASSVRGDSGNTIYF.

The CDR3 nucleotides read TGTGCCAGCAGCCAAGGATATAGGACAGGGAACAATGAGCAGTTCTTC. As protein: CASSQGYRTGNNEQFF. The genes are TRBV14 and TRBJ2-1; 8 bases agree with TRBD1. The CDR3 loop spans 16 amino acids. The germline CDR1 and CDR2 sequences are SGHDN and FVKESK. With V trimmed by 1 base and J by 5 bases, 7 bases remained unmatched.

This clone was seen more than once but under ten times. This chain links TRBV9 with TRBJ2-5; 7 bases map to TRBD1. Unmatched junction bases numbered 5, after V lost 4 bases and J lost 5 bases. The CDR3 consists of 13 residues. Per germline, CDR1 SGDLS and CDR2 YYNGEE. The CDR3 DNA is TGTGCCAGCAGCCAGACAGGGACGGAGACCCAGTACTTC. Protein product: CASSQTGTETQYF.

This chain joins TRBV5-5 and TRBJ1-4; 10 bases map to TRBD1. The CDR3 contains 16 residues. V shed 3 bases and J 6 bases; nucleotides not matched to a gene: 8. The germline gives CDR1 SGHKS, CDR2 YYEKEE (reference sequence). CDR3 in amino acids: CASSSMRQGADEKLFF. CDR3 in DNA: TGTGCCAGCAGCTCAATGCGACAGGGGGCGGATGAAAAACTGTTTTTT.

V and J are TRBV3-1 (or the pseudogene TRBV3-2) and TRBJ2-1, with 14 bases aligning to TRBD2. Germline V lookup: CDR1 LGHDT, CDR2 YNNKEL (reference sequence). The V and J ends lost 7 bases and 8 bases, in that order; junction bases with no gene match: 16. The CDR3 has 18 residues. The CDR3 region has the DNA TGTGCCAGCACCTCCACTTCCGGGACTAGCGGGAGTGGCGATGAGCAGTTCTTC. This encodes CASTSTSGTSGSGDEQFF.